The rows below give T cell receptor beta chains drawn from one sample of a study of shared clonotypes between healthy human individuals. Sequenced by immunoSEQ multiplex PCR; TCRdb stores in-frame clones only, minus some. This sample has roughly 380,000 clones, with 96% found just once. Sequenced sample: memory CD8+ T cells sorted from blood. All receptors derive from a man between 25 and 39 years old in good health. The CDR3 runs from the conserved cysteine through the conserved F or W.

V gene	J gene	CDR3 length	CDR3 protein
TRBV27	TRBJ2-7	18	CASSLKGPRTGSSYEQYF
TRBV28	TRBJ1-1	12	CASRYRNTEAFF
TRBV6-4	TRBJ2-3	12	CASGDRGNTQYF
TRBV5-1	TRBJ1-4	16	CASSLVEGRKNEKLFF
TRBV6-6	TRBJ2-7	14	CASSYRGYLYEQYF
TRBV19	TRBJ1-5	20	CASSILWSVSKTYSNQPQHF
TRBV4-1	TRBJ2-3	16	CASSQGLAGGVDTQYF
TRBV7-2	TRBJ2-1	11	CASSPVNEQFF
TRBV10-1	TRBJ2-1	14	CASSATLLGNEQFF
TRBV2	TRBJ2-5	14	CASTLGLARKTQYF
TRBV15	TRBJ2-2	17	CATSRGPLRRDTGELFF
TRBV9	TRBJ2-2	16	CASSVDGTRWNGELFF
TRBV6-5	TRBJ2-7	15	CASSLASGPRYEQYF
TRBV6-6	TRBJ2-7	15	CASSYSGGTSYEQYF
TRBV6-5	TRBJ2-3	15	CASSYSGRRTDTQYF
TRBV6-1	TRBJ2-7	11	CASSDSYEQYF
TRBV10-1	TRBJ2-1	12	CASSFGQDEQFF
TRBV19	TRBJ1-5	14	CASSIRQGAQPQHF